This passage covers 32 T cell receptor beta chains from one sample sequenced in a study of cytomegalovirus exposure and HLA in healthy donors. The PCR used 60 Vbeta and 13 Jbeta primers. TCRdb keeps only in-frame clones here, not all; method: immunoSEQ multiplex PCR. In the table there are around 220,000 clones, 75% to 80% of which are singletons. Sequenced input: PBMCs. Receptors originate from a man aged 18 to 30 in good health and CMV-seronegative.

The chain is built from TRBV4-1 and TRBJ2-7; the D gene is possibly TRBD2 (6 bases). The CDR3 extends over 16 amino acids. Germline V gene sequence: CDR1 MGHRA, CDR2 YSYEKL. V dropped 1 base and J dropped 7 bases, with 20 bases sitting between them. CDR3 DNA sequence: TGCGCCAGCAGCCAAGCTAGCGCGGGTGGGGCATCGGAGCAGTACTTC. Translating gives CASSQASAGGASEQYF.

V gene TRBV6-1 combines with J gene TRBJ2-3, with D hard to call. CDR1 is MNHNS and CDR2 is SASEGT in the germline V gene. The CDR3 length is 13 residues. Deletions cut 6 bases from V and 3 bases from J, with 10 bases between. CDR3 DNA: TGTGCCAGCAGGGAGACGTGGACAGATACGCAGTATTTT. Protein sequence: CASRETWTDTQYF.

This clone has more than one count but fewer than ten. The J gene is TRBJ1-6, the V gene TRBV27; no clear D. The CDR3 has 12 amino acids. CDR1 MNHEY and CDR2 SMNVEV come from the germline V gene (reference sequence). Between the trimmed V and J ends, which lost 3 bases and 10 bases, there was a span of 7 bases. Here the CDR3 DNA reads TGTGCCAGCAGTTTCTTGGGCTCACCCCTCCACTTT. Amino acid sequence: CASSFLGSPLHF.

The rearrangement links TRBV19 to TRBJ1-4, with TRBD1 as a possible D gene (5 bases). The CDR3 loop spans 18 amino acids. Germline V gene lookup returns CDR1 LNHDA and CDR2 SQIVND (reference sequence). V gave up 7 bases and J gave up 0 bases, with 21 bases separating them. This CDR3 is CASTKGLIMGATNEKLFF. Here the CDR3 DNA reads TGTGCCAGTACCAAGGGACTAATTATGGGGGCAACTAATGAAAAACTGTTTTTT. The full variable domain, its missing parts supplied by reference TRBV19 and TRBJ1-4, is DGGITQSPKYLFRKEGQNVTLSCEQNLNHDAMYWYRQDPGQGLRLIYYSQIVNDFQKGDIAEGYSVSREKKESFPLTVTSAQKNPTAFYLCASTKGLIMGATNEKLFFGSGTQLSVL.

The chain recombines TRBV13 with TRBJ2-7; D possibly corresponds to TRBD1 (6 bases). The CDR3 length is 17 residues. V gave up 5 bases and J gave up 3 bases, with 23 bases separating them. Germline CDR1 PRHDT, CDR2 FYEKMQ (reference sequence). The CDR3 bases are TGTGCCAGCAGCCAGAGACAGGTAATCGGTTTTGTCTACGAGCAGTACTTC. Amino acid sequence: CASSQRQVIGFVYEQYF.

This clone was detected only once. The chain has TRBV19 and TRBJ2-6; maybe TRBD1 (6 bases). Germline CDR1 reads LNHDA; CDR2 reads SQIVND (reference sequence). The V end was cut by 8 bases, the J end by 0 bases, with 23 bases between. CDR3 size: 19 residues. For the CDR3, the DNA is TGTGCCAGTCGGACGGAACCGGGACAAACCCTCTCTGGGGCCAACGTCCTGACTTTC. Translation gives CASRTEPGQTLSGANVLTF.

The V and J genes are TRBV7-2 and TRBJ2-7, with a possible D match to TRBD2 (5 bases). This CDR3 has 12 amino acids. CDR1 SGHTA and CDR2 FQGNSA come from the germline V gene. V was cut by 1 base and J by 6 bases, with 7 bases left in between. For the CDR3, the DNA is TGTGCCAGCAGCTTAGACGCGGGCGAGCAGTACTTC. It specifies CASSLDAGEQYF.

The chain is built from TRBV6-1 and TRBJ2-7, with D perhaps TRBD1 (6 bases). The CDR3 runs 18 residues. Germline values: CDR1 MNHNS, CDR2 SASEGT. Trimming pared 2 bases from V and 3 bases from J, leaving 23 bases between. The CDR3 loop reads CASSERRVTGLALYEQYF. CDR3 in DNA: TGTGCCAGCAGTGAAAGGAGAGTGACAGGCCTAGCCCTCTACGAGCAGTACTTC.

The V call is TRBV7-8, the J call TRBJ2-7; the D gene is possibly TRBD1 (6 bases). The CDR3 length is 15 residues. The germline V gene has CDR1 SGHVS and CDR2 FQNEAQ. Trimming pared 5 bases from V and 3 bases from J, leaving 17 bases between. The CDR3 loop reads CASSQDRIPVYEQYF. As DNA, the CDR3 is TGTGCCAGCAGCCAAGACAGGATTCCGGTCTACGAGCAGTACTTC.

This clone was found a few times. The chain couples TRBV11-2 to TRBJ1-1; D is unclear. V was clipped by 5 bases and J by 2 bases, with 21 bases between them. Germline CDR1 and CDR2: SGHAT and FQNNGV. CDR3 size: 17 residues. The CDR3 nucleotides are TGTGCCAGCAGCCTCCGGGTCTCCTCACTTACTAACACTGAAGCTTTCTTT. Translation gives CASSLRVSSLTNTEAFF. Together with reference TRBV11-2 and TRBJ1-1, the CDR3 gives the full variable domain: EAGVAQSPRYKIIEKRQSVAFWCNPISGHATLYWYQQILGQGPKLLIQFQNNGVVDDSQLPKDRFSAERLKGVDSTLKIQPAKLEDSAVYLCASSLRVSSLTNTEAFFGQGTRLTVV.

This sequence joins TRBV7-8 and TRBJ2-1; TRBD2 aligns across 11 bases. The germline V gene has CDR1 SGHVS and CDR2 FQNEAQ. The V and J ends lost 8 bases and 9 bases, in that order; junction bases with no gene match: 6. The CDR3 spans 13 residues. In DNA, the CDR3 is TGTGCCAGCGGTAGCGGGGGGGCAGCTGAGCAGTTCTTC. Translated, it gives CASGSGGAAEQFF.

This sequence joins TRBV10-3 and TRBJ2-2, with D possibly matching TRBD1 (5 bases). Trimming removed 11 bases at V and 8 bases at J, with 21 bases between. Germline V gene lookup returns CDR1 ENHRY and CDR2 SYGVKD. The CDR3 is 14 amino acids. DNA of the CDR3: TGTGCCTCAAGTCAGGGTTCTGGGCCGGGGGAGCTGTTTTTT. It is translated as CASSQGSGPGELFF.

Only one count was recorded for this clone. This rearrangement joins TRBV18 to TRBJ2-7; a possible D gene is TRBD1 (7 bases). The V end was cut by 2 bases, the J end by 4 bases, with 15 bases between. The CDR3 is 15 residues long. CDR1 and CDR2 (germline): KGHSH, LQKENI. In nucleotides, the CDR3 is TGTGCCAGCTCACCAGCGGGACAGTCCCCTTACGAGCAGTACTTC. Protein sequence: CASSPAGQSPYEQYF.

This clone was found once. The V gene is TRBV2, the J gene TRBJ2-2; weak D call: TRBD2 (6 bases). Germline loops: CDR1 SNHLY, CDR2 FYNNEI. The CDR3 contains 15 residues. Trimming took 5 bases from V and 0 from J, leaving 10 bases between them. CDR3 sequence reads: CASSLWGANTGELFF. The CDR3 DNA is TGTGCCAGCAGTCTTTGGGGGGCGAACACCGGGGAGCTGTTTTTT.

In nucleotides, the CDR3 is TGTGCCAGCAGTTTACTCAGGTATCGGAACACTGAAGCTTTCTTT. This sequence encodes CASSLLRYRNTEAFF. The genes are TRBV28 and TRBJ1-1, with unresolved D. Trimming shortened V by 2 bases and J by 1 base, and 11 bases separated the two germline ends. The CDR3 has 15 residues. Per the germline V gene, CDR1 is MDHEN and CDR2 is SYDVKM.

The rearrangement joins TRBV4-3 to TRBJ2-5; D perhaps matches TRBD1 (6 bases). V was shortened by 3 bases and J by 4 bases, with 9 bases between the two germline ends. This CDR3 has 13 amino acids. The germline CDR1 and CDR2 sequences are LGHNA and YSLEER. The CDR3 DNA follows: TGCGCCAGCAGCCAGGGCAGGGGAGAGACCCAGTACTTC. This translates into CASSQGRGETQYF.

This chain joins TRBV27 and TRBJ2-3, with 12 positions matching TRBD2. Germline lookup yields CDR1 MNHEY and CDR2 SMNVEV (reference sequence). Trimming removed 4 bases from V and 1 base from J; junction bases left unmatched: 9. The CDR3 contains 18 residues. The DNA for the CDR3 is TGTGCCAGCAGTTCACCTAGCGGGAGGGCTCGGGGCACAGATACGCAGTATTTT. It translates to CASSSPSGRARGTDTQYF.

The chain employs TRBV5-1 and TRBJ2-3, with TRBD1 matching 11 bases. This CDR3 is 15 amino acids long. Germline V gene lookup returns CDR1 SGHRS and CDR2 YFSETQ. The ends lost 4 bases at V and 2 bases at J; junction bases unmatched: 3. DNA of the CDR3: TGCGCCAGCAGCCCGGGACAGGGGGACACAGATACGCAGTATTTT. It codes for CASSPGQGDTDTQYF.

The rearrangement links TRBV30 to TRBJ1-2, with TRBD1 as a possible D gene (5 bases). Germline CDR1 reads GTSNPN; CDR2 reads SVGIG (reference sequence). Trimming cost V 0 bases and J 7 bases, with 9 bases left between them. CDR3 length equals 12 residues. CDR3 sequence (DNA): TGTGCCTGGAGTGTACTAAGGGGTGGCTACACCTTC. This codes for CAWSVLRGGYTF. The complete variable domain, with remaining parts taken from reference TRBV30 and TRBJ1-2, reads SQTIHQWPATLVQPVGSPLSLECTVEGTSNPNLYWYRQAAGRGLQLLFYSVGIGQISSEVPQNLSASRPQDRQFILSSKKLLLSDSGFYLCAWSVLRGGYTFGSGTRLTVV.

The chain joins TRBV18 to TRBJ2-3; D call uncertain. From germline, CDR1 is KGHSH and CDR2 LQKENI. V lost 6 bases and J 0 bases, leaving 4 bases between the germline ends. The CDR3 consists of 12 residues. The CDR3 here is CASSPSTDTQYF. The CDR3 DNA sequence: TGTGCCAGCTCCCCTAGCACAGATACGCAGTATTTT.

The rearrangement joins TRBV6-5 to TRBJ1-3; 7 bases fit TRBD1. The CDR3 runs 16 residues. Germline CDR1 reads MNHEY; CDR2 reads SVGAGI. Trimming at V came to 4 bases and at J to 0 bases, leaving 6 bases not matched to a gene. DNA for the CDR3: TGTGCCAGCAGTTGGGACAGTGTTAGCTCTGGAAACACCATATATTTT. It encodes CASSWDSVSSGNTIYF.

As regards this clone: The germline gene is not matched at one end of the junction; a read error may be the cause. The rearrangement uses TRBV5-1 and TRBJ1-1; 7 positions match TRBD1. Germline V gives CDR1 SGHRS, CDR2 YFSETQ. CDR3 length equals 15 residues. The CDR3 region has the DNA TGCGCCAGCAGCTTGACAGGGGTTCAGGGCACTGAAGTTTTCTTT. Translating it yields CASSLTGVQGTEVFF.

The V gene is TRBV21-1, the J gene TRBJ2-7; TRBD2, the D gene given by the table, was not confirmed from the DNA. TRBV21-1 is a known pseudogene. The length of the CDR3 is 18 residues. The CDR3 coding sequence is TGTGCCAGCAGCAAAGCAAACGGGACTAGCGGGAGGGCGAGCGAGCAGTACTTC. This sequence encodes CASSKANGTSGRASEQYF.

This chain uses TRBV30 with TRBJ1-1; 7 bases agree with TRBD1. Germline trimming cut 2 bases from V and 2 bases from J; bases unmatched to any gene: 5. Per the germline V gene, CDR1 is GTSNPN and CDR2 is SVGIG (reference sequence). This CDR3 comprises 14 residues. The CDR3 nucleotides are TGTGCCTGGAGTTTCGGACAGGCTAACACTGAAGCTTTCTTT. Translated: CAWSFGQANTEAFF.

A few counts support this clone. The J gene is TRBJ2-3, the V gene TRBV19, with 7 bases identical to TRBD2. The CDR3 length is 15 residues. With V trimmed by 2 bases and J by 6 bases, 8 bases remained unmatched. Germline-derived CDR1 and CDR2 are LNHDA and SQIVND (reference sequence). The CDR3 spells CASSITPRLADTQYF. In DNA, the CDR3 is TGTGCCAGTAGTATAACCCCTAGACTAGCTGATACGCAGTATTTT.

This clone was counted a single time. The chain carries TRBV6-5 and TRBJ2-5, with 7 bases lining up with TRBD2. Per germline, CDR1 MNHEY and CDR2 SVGAGI. CDR3 size: 11 residues. The junction had 2 bases not matched to a gene; V was cut back by 2 bases and J by 11 bases. The CDR3 protein is CASSYRGEQYF. The CDR3 DNA is TGTGCCAGCAGTTACCGGGGGGAGCAGTACTTC.

The chain carries TRBV29-1 and TRBJ2-3; maybe TRBD1 (6 bases). This CDR3 comprises 14 residues. Germline-derived CDR1 and CDR2 are SQVTM and ANQGSEA. The V end lost 4 bases, the J end lost 2 bases, and 13 bases lay between the germline ends. As DNA, the CDR3 is TGCAGCGTTGCTGGGGACAACCCCACAGATACGCAGTATTTT. The encoded protein is CSVAGDNPTDTQYF.

This rearrangement joins TRBV5-4 to TRBJ1-1; the D is unclear. The germline V and J ends were trimmed by 0 bases and 0 bases, with 12 bases remaining between them. The CDR3 runs 16 residues. Germline V gene sequence: CDR1 SGHNT, CDR2 YYREEE (reference sequence). The CDR3 loop is CASSLGLSVVNTEAFF. The CDR3, as DNA: TGTGCCAGCAGCTTGGGGCTCAGCGTAGTGAACACTGAAGCTTTCTTT.

The sample holds a few counts of this clone. The rearrangement links TRBV5-1 to TRBJ1-6; TRBD1 agrees at 8 bases. In germline, CDR1 is SGHRS, CDR2 YFSETQ. Trimming cost V 4 bases and J 9 bases; bases outside gene matches: 12. The CDR3 sequence is 16 residues long. CDR3 amino acids: CASSVGTGRPGSPLHF. CDR3 in DNA: TGCGCCAGCAGCGTCGGGACAGGAAGGCCCGGTTCACCCCTCCACTTT.

J is TRBJ2-7 and V is TRBV28; 12 bases agree with TRBD2. The CDR3 contains 15 residues. Germline values: CDR1 MDHEN, CDR2 SYDVKM. V trimming: 5 bases; J trimming: 7 bases; junction bases outside the gene matches: 9. In DNA, the CDR3 is TGTGCCAGCAGTGCCCTAGCGGGAGGGCCGGGGGAGCAGTACTTC. It translates to CASSALAGGPGEQYF.

This clone occurred a few times. The rearrangement joins TRBV18 to TRBJ2-7; TRBD1 is a possible D gene (5 bases). The germline gives CDR1 KGHSH, CDR2 LQKENI. Trimming stripped 4 bases from V and 6 bases from J, with 16 bases between. The CDR3 is 14 amino acids. The CDR3 sequence: CASSLTDGASEQYF. The DNA for the CDR3 is TGTGCCAGCTCACTCACGGATGGGGCGTCCGAGCAGTACTTC.

The CDR3 protein is CASSLSDTQYF. CDR3 in DNA: TGTGCCAGCAGTTTATCTGATACGCAGTATTTT. The chain recombines TRBV28 with TRBJ2-3, with D unclear. Germline loops: CDR1 MDHEN, CDR2 SYDVKM. This CDR3 contains 11 residues. Trimming cost V 1 base and J 6 bases, with 2 bases left between them.